The 27 T cell receptor beta chains below were found in one sample sequenced in a study of OX40 agonist ivuxolimab in advanced cancers. The protocol used for the library was the immunoSEQ multiplex PCR assay. TCRdb took over this immuneACCESS table, retaining in-frame rearrangements with V and J assigned. Such tables are incomplete; in checked studies, under half of the missing clones stem from an unresolved V gene, and the remainder is unexplained. The sample table records 45,000 to 65,000 clones; 87% of these occur just once. 1.8% of the sample lies in the top ten. The source was CD4+ or CD8+ T cells sorted from blood, collected in a trial of the OX40 agonist ivuxolimab. These receptor sequences come from an adult with an advanced solid tumor such as melanoma, head and neck, liver or kidney cancer.

The rearrangement uses TRBV29-1 and TRBJ2-1, with TRBD2 matching 9 bases. The germline gives CDR1 SQVTM, CDR2 ANQGSEA. The ends lost 3 bases at V and 9 bases at J; junction bases unmatched: 3. CDR3 size: 12 residues. The CDR3 here is CSVELAGAEQFF. The CDR3 region has the DNA TGCAGCGTTGAGTTAGCGGGAGCTGAGCAGTTCTTC.

This clone was counted once. The chain couples TRBV28 to TRBJ1-5; D not certain. The CDR3 extends over 15 amino acids. Germline assignment: CDR1 MDHEN and CDR2 SYDVKM. Trimming took off 2 bases at V and 1 base at J, with 9 bases between the two ends. CDR3 amino acids: CASSLPQGSNQPQHF. CDR3 nucleotide sequence: TGTGCCAGCAGTTTACCCCAAGGGAGCAATCAGCCCCAGCATTTT.

The J gene is TRBJ1-3, the V gene TRBV18, with D possibly being TRBD1 (6 bases). The CDR3 totals 17 residues. V lost 5 bases, J lost 0 bases, and 17 bases lay in between. Germline V gives CDR1 KGHSH, CDR2 LQKENI. The CDR3 spells CASSATGKISSGNTIYF. The CDR3 nucleotides are TGTGCCAGCTCAGCTACAGGGAAAATATCCTCTGGAAACACCATATATTTT.

V is TRBV6-6 and J is TRBJ1-4, with D possibly being TRBD1 (6 bases). The V gene's germline CDR1 is MNHNY and CDR2 SVGAGI (reference sequence). Trimming took 6 bases from V and 0 from J, leaving 11 bases between them. The CDR3 covers 15 residues. DNA for the CDR3: TGTGCCAGCAGATCGGACAGAGCAACTAATGAAAAACTGTTTTTT. Its protein product is CASRSDRATNEKLFF.

The rearrangement links TRBV25-1 to TRBJ2-7; TRBD1 aligns across 7 bases. This CDR3 is built from 15 residues. V was clipped by 1 base and J by 2 bases; unmatched bases: 5. Germline V CDR1 and CDR2: MGHDK, SYGVNS. This chain's CDR3 is CASSELGTVTYEQYF. In DNA form, the CDR3 reads TGTGCCAGCAGTGAATTGGGGACAGTTACCTACGAGCAGTACTTC.

This sequence joins TRBV29-1 and TRBJ1-2; maybe TRBD1 (6 bases). This CDR3 has 12 amino acids. V was cut by 7 bases and J by 4 bases, with 13 bases left in between. Germline CDR1 and CDR2: SQVTM and ANQGSEA. The DNA for the CDR3 is TGCAGCGCAGCGGAGGGGGGCTATGGCTACACCTTC. It encodes CSAAEGGYGYTF.

The genes are TRBV7-2 and TRBJ1-3; 8 bases agree with TRBD1. The V gene end was trimmed by 4 bases and the J gene end by 3 bases; junction bases not matched to a gene: 5. Looked up from germline, CDR1 is SGHTA and CDR2 is FQGNSA. The CDR3 is 15 residues long. The CDR3 region has the DNA TGTGCCAGCAGCTCCAGGGGGCCGAGTGGAAACACCATATATTTT. Translation: CASSSRGPSGNTIYF.

V and J are TRBV30 and TRBJ1-1; 9 bases agree with TRBD1. This CDR3 is built from 11 residues. J gave up 5 bases and V 5 bases, and 0 bases lay outside the gene matches. Germline assignment: CDR1 GTSNPN and CDR2 SVGIG (reference sequence). Here the CDR3 DNA reads TGTGCCTGGGACAGGGGGACTGAAGCTTTCTTT. This codes for CAWDRGTEAFF.

The rearrangement joins TRBV2 to TRBJ1-2; D is possibly TRBD1 (6 bases). CDR1 and CDR2 from the germline V gene are SNHLY and FYNNEI. V dropped 5 bases and J dropped 7 bases, with 17 bases sitting between them. The CDR3 totals 14 residues. As DNA, the CDR3 is TGTGCCAGCAGTATCGGACAGTCTAAGGGTGGCTACACCTTC. It is translated as CASSIGQSKGGYTF.

The chain links TRBV11-2 to TRBJ2-2; 9 bases line up with TRBD2. The CDR3 length is 17 residues. Trimming at V came to 5 bases and at J to 5 bases, leaving 12 bases not matched to a gene. Germline values: CDR1 SGHAT, CDR2 FQNNGV. The CDR3, as DNA: TGTGCCAGCAGCCCTGGACTAGCGTTTTTCATTACCGGGGAGCTGTTTTTT. Protein: CASSPGLAFFITGELFF.

J is TRBJ2-3 and V is TRBV6-6, with D possibly matching TRBD1 (5 bases). The germline V gene encodes CDR1 MNHNY and CDR2 SVGAGI (reference sequence). Trimming took 8 bases from V and 0 from J, leaving 12 bases between them. The CDR3 totals 14 residues. The CDR3 here is CASAQGTSTDTQYF. Here the CDR3 DNA reads TGTGCCAGCGCCCAGGGTACTAGCACAGATACGCAGTATTTT.

This chain uses TRBV7-8 with TRBJ2-3; TRBD1 matches at 10 bases. Germline V gene sequence: CDR1 SGHVS, CDR2 FQNEAQ. This CDR3 region has 15 residues. V gave up 2 bases and J gave up 8 bases; unmatched junction bases: 7. The CDR3 spells CASSLRDRGGVTQYF. Written as DNA, the CDR3 is TGTGCCAGCAGCTTAAGGGACAGGGGAGGGGTTACGCAGTATTTT.

The chain combines TRBV7-8 with TRBJ1-1; unclear D gene. Looked up from germline, CDR1 is SGHVS and CDR2 is FQNEAQ. This CDR3 comprises 15 residues. V lost 0 bases, J lost 3 bases, and 11 bases lay in between. The CDR3 nucleotides read TGTGCCAGCAGCTTAGCAGGAGGGCGGGACACTGAAGCTTTCTTT. This encodes CASSLAGGRDTEAFF.

The genes are TRBV5-6 and TRBJ2-5; 10 nucleotides agree with TRBD1. This CDR3 spans 15 amino acids. With 3 bases clipped from V and 5 bases from J, the junction kept 7 bases outside the gene matches. Germline values: CDR1 SGHDT, CDR2 YYEEEE. CDR3 nucleotide sequence: TGTGCCAGCAGCTCTCTAGGGACAGGGGCCGAGACCCAGTACTTC. Amino acids: CASSSLGTGAETQYF.

The V and J genes are TRBV25-1 and TRBJ1-1, with TRBD1 matching 10 bases. The CDR3 contains 14 residues. In germline, CDR1 is MGHDK, CDR2 SYGVNS. V shed 4 bases and J 8 bases; nucleotides not matched to a gene: 7. CDR3 in amino acids: CASSVLWTGGEAFF. The CDR3 DNA follows: TGTGCCAGCAGTGTACTTTGGACAGGGGGGGAAGCTTTCTTT.

The chain couples TRBV4-1 to TRBJ1-4, with D tentatively TRBD1 (5 bases). This CDR3 is 16 amino acids long. V dropped 0 bases and J dropped 6 bases, with 14 bases sitting between them. Germline CDR1 MGHRA, CDR2 YSYEKL. CDR3 DNA: TGCGCCAGCAGCCAAGACGGTCCCCTAGGGGATGAAAAACTGTTTTTT. It yields the protein CASSQDGPLGDEKLFF.

V is TRBV7-2 and J is TRBJ1-2; D call uncertain. The CDR3 length is 13 residues. Deletions cut 4 bases from V and 4 bases from J, with 10 bases between. Looked up from germline, CDR1 is SGHTA and CDR2 is FQGNSA. CDR3 DNA sequence: TGTGCCAGCAGCTATAGGGATGGCTATGGCTACACCTTC. Residues: CASSYRDGYGYTF.

Only one count was recorded for this clone. The chain recombines TRBV29-1 with TRBJ2-4; D is unresolved. Germline V gene sequence: CDR1 SQVTM, CDR2 ANQGSEA. Trimming shortened V by 3 bases and J by 1 base, and 13 bases separated the two germline ends. The CDR3 has 15 residues. The CDR3: CSVDVLMTAKNIQYF. The DNA of the CDR3 is TGCAGCGTTGATGTCCTTATGACGGCCAAAAACATTCAGTACTTC.

The V and J genes are TRBV2 and TRBJ2-7; 7 bases are a match to TRBD1. There are 13 residues in the CDR3. Looked up from germline, CDR1 is SNHLY and CDR2 is FYNNEI. J gave up 3 bases and V 6 bases, and 5 bases lay outside the gene matches. This CDR3 is CASRRDRDYEQYF. Written as DNA, the CDR3 is TGTGCCAGCAGACGGGACAGAGACTACGAGCAGTACTTC.

The chain carries TRBV5-1 and TRBJ1-2, with D uncertain. The CDR3 totals 14 residues. Germline lookup yields CDR1 SGHRS and CDR2 YFSETQ. Deletions cut 2 bases from V and 3 bases from J, with 11 bases between. The CDR3 sequence: CASSLDGNDYGYTF. The CDR3 DNA is TGCGCCAGCAGCTTAGACGGGAACGACTATGGCTACACCTTC.

DNA of the CDR3: TGCGCCAGCAGCTGGGACCCCCCAGGCGGCACAGATACGCAGTATTTT. Translated: CASSWDPPGGTDTQYF. The V call is TRBV5-1, the J call TRBJ2-3; either TRBD1 or TRBD2 may fit D (5 bases each). The germline V gene encodes CDR1 SGHRS and CDR2 YFSETQ. V was trimmed by 3 bases and J by 1 base, leaving 15 bases between them. The CDR3 consists of 16 residues. Complete variable domain (other parts from reference TRBV5-1 and TRBJ2-3): KAGVTQTPRYLIKTRGQQVTLSCSPISGHRSVSWYQQTPGQGLQFLFEYFSETQRNKGNFPGRFSGRQFSNSRSEMNVSTLELGDSALYLCASSWDPPGGTDTQYFGPGTRLTVL.

This chain joins TRBV19 and TRBJ1-4; TRBD1 matches at 7 bases. CDR3 length: 17 residues. CDR1 and CDR2 (germline): LNHDA, SQIVND (reference sequence). V was pared by 5 bases and J by 7 bases, with 16 bases of the junction left unmatched. This CDR3 is CASSPNRGSPAGEKLFF. The CDR3 DNA reads TGTGCCAGTAGTCCTAACAGGGGCTCTCCTGCGGGTGAAAAACTGTTTTTT.

This clone came up a few times. This sequence joins TRBV11-2 and TRBJ2-1; tentatively, D is TRBD2 (6 bases). With 4 bases removed from V and 8 bases from J, the gap between germline ends came to 24 bases. The CDR3 length is 17 residues. CDR1 and CDR2 from the germline V gene are SGHAT and FQNNGV. The CDR3 DNA reads TGTGCCAGCAGCTCTCAAGGGGAGGTCCCATTCACGGATGAGCAGTTCTTC. Protein sequence: CASSSQGEVPFTDEQFF.

This sequence joins TRBV5-4 and TRBJ2-7, with 7 positions matching TRBD2. Germline V gives CDR1 SGHNT, CDR2 YYREEE (reference sequence). Trimming took 0 bases from V and 2 from J; bases not matched to a gene: 2. This CDR3 is built from 14 residues. CDR3 sequence (DNA): TGTGCCAGCAGCTTGGGGGAGGGGCCCTACGAGCAGTACTTC. Its protein product is CASSLGEGPYEQYF.

This clone occurred once. The CDR3 loop reads CASSLTGQGLATNEKLFF. CDR3 nucleotides: TGTGCCAGCAGCTTAACGGGACAGGGACTTGCAACTAATGAAAAACTGTTTTTT. The chain uses TRBV7-9 and TRBJ1-4; 9 nucleotides agree with TRBD1. Looked up from germline, CDR1 is SEHNR and CDR2 is FQNEAQ (reference sequence). The CDR3 loop spans 18 amino acids. V lost 2 bases, J lost 0 bases, and 7 bases stayed unmatched.

The chain recombines TRBV2 with TRBJ2-1, with TRBD2 identical over 12 bases. V was pared by 6 bases and J by 4 bases, with 4 bases of the junction left unmatched. The CDR3 covers 15 residues. Germline V gene data show CDR1 as SNHLY and CDR2 as FYNNEI. CDR3 DNA sequence: TGTGCCAGCAGGACGGGACTAGCGGGTTACAATGAGCAGTTCTTC. This encodes CASRTGLAGYNEQFF.

CDR3 protein: CSGRAGDTQYF. CDR3 DNA: TGCAGCGGGAGGGCCGGAGATACGCAGTATTTT. The gene calls are TRBV20-1 and TRBJ2-3, with 8 bases that match TRBD2. The V gene's germline CDR1 is DFQATT and CDR2 SNEGSKA (reference sequence). This CDR3 is 11 amino acids long.